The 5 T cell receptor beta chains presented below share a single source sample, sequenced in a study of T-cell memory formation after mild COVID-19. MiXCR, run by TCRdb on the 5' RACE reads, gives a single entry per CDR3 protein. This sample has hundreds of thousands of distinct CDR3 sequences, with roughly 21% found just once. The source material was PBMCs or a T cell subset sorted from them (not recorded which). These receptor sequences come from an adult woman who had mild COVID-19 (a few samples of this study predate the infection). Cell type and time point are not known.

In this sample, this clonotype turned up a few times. This CDR3 is CASSLRPGEGPDNEQFF. CDR3 DNA sequence: TGTGCCAGCAGCCTTAGGCCGGGGGAGGGCCCGGACAATGAGCAGTTCTTC. The gene calls are TRBV14 and TRBJ2-1; 7 bases agree with TRBD2. The V gene's germline CDR1 is SGHDN and CDR2 FVKESK. There are 17 residues in the CDR3. V dropped 4 bases and J dropped 5; count of bases not matched to a gene: 14.

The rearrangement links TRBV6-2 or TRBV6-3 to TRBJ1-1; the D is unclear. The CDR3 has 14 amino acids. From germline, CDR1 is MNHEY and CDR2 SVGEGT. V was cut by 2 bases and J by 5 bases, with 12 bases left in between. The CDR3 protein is CASSYGVIGTEAFF. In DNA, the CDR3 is TGTGCCAGCAGTTACGGGGTAATCGGAACTGAAGCTTTCTTT.

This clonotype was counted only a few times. The CDR3 nucleotides are TGTGCCAGCGGAGACGGGGCCCGGAACGAGCAGTACTTC. Its translation is CASGDGARNEQYF. This chain uses TRBV5-6 with TRBJ2-7; D may match TRBD1 or TRBD2 (5 bases each). Germline V gene lookup returns CDR1 SGHDT and CDR2 YYEEEE. The CDR3 runs 13 residues. The V end was cut by 7 bases, the J end by 5 bases, with 16 bases between.

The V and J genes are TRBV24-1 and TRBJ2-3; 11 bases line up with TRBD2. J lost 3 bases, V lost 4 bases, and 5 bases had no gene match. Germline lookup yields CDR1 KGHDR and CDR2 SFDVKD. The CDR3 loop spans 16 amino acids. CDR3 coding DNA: TGTGCCACCAGTGACGCTAGCGGGGGGATGACAGATACGCAGTATTTT. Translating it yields CATSDASGGMTDTQYF.

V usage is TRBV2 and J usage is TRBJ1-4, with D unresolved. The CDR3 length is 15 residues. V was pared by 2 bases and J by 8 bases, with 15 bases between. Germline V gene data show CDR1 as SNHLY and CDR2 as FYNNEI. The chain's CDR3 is CASSELTPKGEKLFF. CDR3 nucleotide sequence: TGTGCCAGCAGTGAACTGACACCTAAAGGGGAAAAACTGTTTTTT.